The present TCR beta chain was sequenced within a study of blood T cells in healthy people across ages. Alongside a J-beta primer mix, a sample-barcoded 5' primer served in a second PCR lasting about 7 to 11 cycles. One entry per CDR3 protein results from TCRdb running MiXCR on the 5' RACE reads. The table records about 1.4 million distinct CDR3 sequences, approximately 60% of them present only once. The germline V gene has CDR1 MNHEY and CDR2 SMNVEV (reference sequence). The CDR3 consists of 14 residues. Sequenced input: blood. The clonotype comes from a man aged 18 to 29 in good health. The rearrangement joins TRBV27 to TRBJ2-5; 7 nucleotides match TRBD1. The J call may not be correct, given that the DNA end is closer to TRBJ2-7. The CDR3 DNA follows: TGTGCCAGCAGTTTAGTAGGGGGCGCAGACGAGCAGTACTTC. As protein: CASSLVGGADEQYF.